The 24 T cell receptor beta chains below were found in one sample sequenced in a study of shared clonotypes between healthy human individuals. Selected positively for CCR7 and CD45RO-negative, naive CD8 cells excluded terminally differentiated effector memory CD45RA+ cells. Profiled with immunoSEQ multiplex PCR; TCRdb holds only in-frame clones, not every one. The table records about 2 million clones, roughly 94% of them present only once. Sequencing used naive CD8+ T cells sorted from blood. These TCRs come from a young man in good health.

The count of this clone is one. The chain joins TRBV5-4 to TRBJ2-2; 15 bases match TRBD2. V trimming: 3 bases; J trimming: 5 bases; junction bases outside the gene matches: 2. This CDR3 region has 16 residues. The germline V gene encodes CDR1 SGHNT and CDR2 YYREEE (reference sequence). In DNA, the CDR3 is TGTGCCAGCAGCTCGGGACTAGCGGGAGGTACCGGGGAGCTGTTTTTT. As protein: CASSSGLAGGTGELFF.

Worth noting for this clone: Other DNA sequences in the same sample also yield this CDR3. The rearrangement links TRBV7-9 to TRBJ2-7; 8 bases are a match to TRBD1. The germline V gene has CDR1 SEHNR and CDR2 FQNEAQ (reference sequence). With 5 bases clipped from V and 3 bases from J, the junction kept 6 bases outside the gene matches. This CDR3 is 14 amino acids long. CDR3 bases: TGTGCCAGCAGCCCCAGGGACAGGAGCTACGAGCAGTACTTC. Encoded protein: CASSPRDRSYEQYF.

This clone appeared a single time. The genes are TRBV10-3 and TRBJ2-5; D might be TRBD1 (6 bases). This CDR3 is 17 amino acids long. Germline V gives CDR1 ENHRY, CDR2 SYGVKD. V lost 3 bases and J lost 1, with 18 bases in between. DNA for the CDR3: TGTGCCATCAGTGACGAACGACGACAGGCCCGCCAAGAGACCCAGTACTTC. Its translation: CAISDERRQARQETQYF.

The chain recombines TRBV25-1 with TRBJ1-2, with 9 bases aligning to TRBD1. V trimming: 5 bases; J trimming: 8 bases; junction bases outside the gene matches: 12. CDR1 is MGHDK, CDR2 SYGVNS, per germline. The CDR3 loop spans 15 amino acids. CDR3 sequence: CASSYITGGWGGYTF. CDR3 sequence (DNA): TGTGCCAGCAGTTACATAACAGGGGGCTGGGGAGGCTACACCTTC.

J is TRBJ2-1 and V is TRBV2; 8 bases agree with TRBD1. In germline, CDR1 is SNHLY, CDR2 FYNNEI. The length of the CDR3 is 15 residues. J gave up 6 bases and V 3 bases, and 7 bases lay outside the gene matches. The CDR3 region is CASSDPQGAVNEQFF. The CDR3, as DNA: TGTGCCAGCAGTGACCCGCAGGGGGCCGTCAATGAGCAGTTCTTC.

The J gene is TRBJ2-1, the V gene TRBV14, with 9 bases lining up with TRBD1. J was trimmed by 9 bases and V by 5 bases; bases with no gene match: 14. The CDR3 sequence is 16 residues long. CDR1 is SGHDN, CDR2 FVKESK, per germline. The CDR3 protein is CASSALVPGQGPEQFF. For the CDR3, the DNA is TGTGCCAGCAGCGCCCTTGTCCCGGGACAGGGCCCTGAGCAGTTCTTC. The variable domain in full, completed from reference TRBV14 and TRBJ2-1, reads EAGVTQFPSHSVIEKGQTVTLRCDPISGHDNLYWYRRVMGKEIKFLLHFVKESKQDESGMPNNRFLAERTGGTYSTLKVQPAELEDSGVYFCASSALVPGQGPEQFFGPGTRLTVL.

CDR3 nucleotide sequence: TGTGCCAGCAGTTGGGGCGGCTACGAGCAGTACTTC. Protein product: CASSWGGYEQYF. The V gene is TRBV27, the J gene TRBJ2-7; TRBD1 might be the D (5 bases). Deletions cut 4 bases from V and 3 bases from J, with 7 bases between. The germline gives CDR1 MNHEY, CDR2 SMNVEV (reference sequence). The length of the CDR3 is 12 residues.

This chain uses TRBV7-8 with TRBJ2-2; tentative D call: TRBD1 (5 bases). The CDR3 runs 15 residues. The germline V gene encodes CDR1 SGHVS and CDR2 FQNEAQ. Trimming removed 3 bases from V and 3 bases from J, with 11 bases in between. The CDR3 DNA reads TGTGCCAGCAGCTTCATTCTAGGGGACACCGGGGAGCTGTTTTTT. Its protein product is CASSFILGDTGELFF. Full variable domain (remainder filled in from reference TRBV7-8 and TRBJ2-2): GAGVSQSPRYKVAKRGQDVALRCDPISGHVSLFWYQQALGQGPEFLTYFQNEAQLDKSGLPSDRFFAERPEGSVSTLKIQRTQQEDSAVYLCASSFILGDTGELFFGEGSRLTVL.

The chain couples TRBV6-5 to TRBJ2-1; 9 bases fit TRBD1. The CDR3 contains 15 residues. Germline assignment: CDR1 MNHEY and CDR2 SVGAGI. V was pared by 6 bases and J by 3 bases, with 6 bases of the junction left unmatched. The CDR3 loop reads CASRAGQGIYNEQFF. The CDR3, as DNA: TGTGCCAGCAGAGCGGGACAGGGCATCTACAATGAGCAGTTCTTC.

This clone was picked up a small number of times. The chain uses TRBV7-9 and TRBJ1-2, with 7 nucleotides matching TRBD1. This CDR3 comprises 16 residues. With 0 bases clipped from V and 4 bases from J, the junction kept 8 bases outside the gene matches. Per the germline V gene, CDR1 is SEHNR and CDR2 is FQNEAQ (reference sequence). CDR3 protein: CASSLAGQAFSYGYTF. The CDR3 bases are TGTGCCAGCAGCTTAGCCGGACAGGCCTTTAGCTATGGCTACACCTTC.

A remark on this clone: This sample includes further DNA sequences coding for the same CDR3. The gene calls are TRBV5-5 and TRBJ2-7, with D tentatively TRBD2 (5 bases). The V gene lost 1 base and the J gene lost 1 base, with 9 bases spanning the gap. This CDR3 region has 14 residues. The V gene's germline CDR1 is SGHKS and CDR2 YYEKEE (reference sequence). CDR3 bases: TGTGCCAGCAGCTTGTATGGGAGTTCCTACGAGCAGTACTTC. Residues: CASSLYGSSYEQYF. The complete variable domain, with remaining parts taken from reference TRBV5-5 and TRBJ2-7, reads DAGVTQSPTHLIKTRGQQVTLRCSPISGHKSVSWYQQVLGQGPQFIFQYYEKEERGRGNFPDRFSARQFPNYSSELNVNALLLGDSALYLCASSLYGSSYEQYFGPGTRLTVT.

With regard to this clone: The same CDR3 is also encoded by other DNA sequences in this sample. The chain recombines TRBV5-1 with TRBJ2-1; D unclear. Germline CDR1 reads SGHRS; CDR2 reads YFSETQ. The CDR3 loop spans 15 amino acids. V was clipped by 2 bases and J by 4 bases, with 13 bases between them. The DNA of the CDR3 is TGCGCCAGCAGCTTATCCGGTTCCCCGTACAATGAGCAGTTCTTC. Protein product: CASSLSGSPYNEQFF.

The chain recombines TRBV28 with TRBJ2-6; unclear D gene. Trimming took 3 bases from V and 2 from J, leaving 5 bases between them. This CDR3 spans 14 amino acids. Germline loops: CDR1 MDHEN, CDR2 SYDVKM. This chain's CDR3 is CASSFGAGANVLTF. The CDR3 nucleotides read TGTGCCAGCAGTTTTGGTGCTGGGGCCAACGTCCTGACTTTC.

The chain combines TRBV9 with TRBJ2-7; 7 bases agree with TRBD1. Germline CDR1 SGDLS, CDR2 YYNGEE. The CDR3 consists of 15 residues. The V and J ends lost 4 bases and 3 bases, in that order; junction bases with no gene match: 10. The CDR3 DNA sequence: TGTGCCAGCAGCCAGCACCGGGACAGCGGCTACGAGCAGTACTTC. It is translated as CASSQHRDSGYEQYF.

With regard to this clone: Other nucleotide sequences from this sample produce the same CDR3. The chain uses TRBV7-8 and TRBJ2-5; TRBD2 matches 11 bases. Losses at the gene ends were 4 bases for V and 2 bases for J; bases not matched to a gene: 6. Germline V CDR1 and CDR2: SGHVS, FQNEAQ. This CDR3 contains 16 residues. The CDR3 DNA follows: TGTGCCAGCAGCTCCGGACTAGCGGGCACACAAGAGACCCAGTACTTC. This translates into CASSSGLAGTQETQYF.

V gene TRBV30 combines with J gene TRBJ2-5; 9 bases fit TRBD2. The germline CDR1 and CDR2 sequences are GTSNPN and SVGIG (reference sequence). The CDR3 has 15 residues. Trimming cost V 3 bases and J 5 bases; bases outside gene matches: 10. CDR3 residues: CAWRASGMWDETQYF. CDR3 nucleotides: TGTGCCTGGAGGGCTAGCGGGATGTGGGATGAGACCCAGTACTTC.

J is TRBJ2-7 and V is TRBV7-9; 7 bases map to TRBD2. This CDR3 is built from 14 residues. J was trimmed by 2 bases and V by 2 bases; bases with no gene match: 3. Germline-derived CDR1 and CDR2 are SEHNR and FQNEAQ (reference sequence). This CDR3 is CASSLIGTTYEQYF. CDR3 DNA: TGTGCCAGCAGCTTAATCGGGACTACCTACGAGCAGTACTTC. Looking up the rest from reference TRBV7-9 and TRBJ2-7 gives the full variable domain: DTGVSQNPRHKITKRGQNVTFRCDPISEHNRLYWYRQTLGQGPEFLTYFQNEAQLEKSRLLSDRFSAERPKGSFSTLEIQRTEQGDSAMYLCASSLIGTTYEQYFGPGTRLTVT.

In regard to this clone: One end of the junction varies from germline; a read error may be responsible. The chain joins TRBV27 to TRBJ2-7, with D perhaps matching TRBD2 (7 bases). CDR1 is MNHEY, CDR2 SMNVEV, per germline (reference sequence). The CDR3 sequence is 14 residues long. CDR3 in amino acids: CASSLGGGSHEQYF. CDR3 sequence (DNA): TGTGCCAGCAGTTTGGGGGGGGGCTCCCACGAGCAGTACTTC.

This rearrangement joins TRBV11-3 to TRBJ2-3; D possibly corresponds to TRBD1 (5 bases). Trimming took 4 bases from V and 0 from J, leaving 8 bases between them. This CDR3 is built from 14 residues. In germline, CDR1 is SGHNT, CDR2 YENEEA. Here the CDR3 reads CASSWTTSTDTQYF. The CDR3 region has the DNA TGTGCCAGCAGCTGGACAACTAGCACAGATACGCAGTATTTT.

V and J are TRBV27 and TRBJ2-3; D is unclear. This CDR3 spans 13 amino acids. The germline V and J ends were trimmed by 2 bases and 3 bases, with 6 bases remaining between them. CDR1 is MNHEY, CDR2 SMNVEV, per germline (reference sequence). The CDR3 region has the DNA TGTGCCAGCAGTTTAGTAATAACAGATACGCAGTATTTT. As protein: CASSLVITDTQYF.

This sequence joins TRBV4-3 and TRBJ2-1; 10 bases align to TRBD1. The CDR3 has 14 amino acids. With V trimmed by 5 bases and J by 5 bases, 3 bases remained unmatched. Germline lookup yields CDR1 LGHNA and CDR2 YSLEER. The CDR3 sequence is CASSKGQGHNEQFF. The CDR3 DNA follows: TGCGCCAGCAGCAAGGGACAGGGGCACAATGAGCAGTTCTTC.

This chain connects TRBV7-9 to TRBJ2-6; TRBD1 agrees at 10 bases. Per the germline V gene, CDR1 is SEHNR and CDR2 is FQNEAQ (reference sequence). This CDR3 is built from 19 residues. The V and J ends lost 6 bases and 0 bases, in that order; junction bases with no gene match: 11. As DNA, the CDR3 is TGTGCCAGCAGTATGATCCGGGACAGGGGTGACTCTGGGGCCAACGTCCTGACTTTC. Encoded protein: CASSMIRDRGDSGANVLTF.

J is TRBJ2-7 and V is TRBV19; the match to TRBD2 covers 9 bases. Germline V gene lookup returns CDR1 LNHDA and CDR2 SQIVND (reference sequence). With 1 base clipped from V and 4 bases from J, the junction kept 5 bases outside the gene matches. The CDR3 has 15 amino acids. CDR3 protein: CASSIGLAGKYEQYF. The DNA for the CDR3 is TGTGCCAGTAGTATAGGGCTAGCGGGGAAATACGAGCAGTACTTC.

This chain links TRBV11-3 with TRBJ1-3; D not certain. The germline V gene has CDR1 SGHNT and CDR2 YENEEA. The CDR3 is 16 amino acids. V gave up 5 bases and J gave up 0 bases, with 14 bases separating them. The CDR3 protein is CASSGPDGLSGNTIYF. CDR3 in DNA: TGTGCCAGCAGCGGGCCCGACGGACTCTCTGGAAACACCATATATTTT.